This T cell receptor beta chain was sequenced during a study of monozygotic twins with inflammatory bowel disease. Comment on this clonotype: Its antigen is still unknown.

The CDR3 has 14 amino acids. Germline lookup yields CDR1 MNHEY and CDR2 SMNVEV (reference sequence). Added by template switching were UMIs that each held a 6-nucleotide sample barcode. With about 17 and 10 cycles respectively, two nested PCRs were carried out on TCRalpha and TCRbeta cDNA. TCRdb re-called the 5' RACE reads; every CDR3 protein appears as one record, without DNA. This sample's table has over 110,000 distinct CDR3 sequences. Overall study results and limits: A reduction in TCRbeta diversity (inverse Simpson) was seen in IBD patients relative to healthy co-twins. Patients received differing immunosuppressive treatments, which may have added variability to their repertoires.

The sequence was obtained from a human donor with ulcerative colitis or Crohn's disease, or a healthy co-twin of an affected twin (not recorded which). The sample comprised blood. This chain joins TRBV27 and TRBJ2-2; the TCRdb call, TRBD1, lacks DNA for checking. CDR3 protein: CASSQDRPTGELFF.